This T cell receptor (beta chain) is drawn from a study of control samples from healthy donors and cancer patients. Germline V lookup: CDR1 SEHNR, CDR2 FQNEAQ (reference sequence). CDR3 length equals 14 residues. V dropped 4 bases and J dropped 4 bases, with 13 bases sitting between them. The table came from immunoSEQ multiplex PCR; TCRdb's copy has only in-frame clones and leaves some out. Here the sample spans over 55,000 clones, 85% to 95% being singletons. The clonotype originates from a young man with colorectal cancer. The chain combines TRBV7-9 with TRBJ1-2, with TRBD1 as a possible D gene (6 bases). Sequencing was performed on PBMCs. CDR3 amino acids: CASSSLQGPYGYTF. CDR3 DNA sequence: TGTGCCAGCAGCTCCCTACAGGGACCCTATGGCTACACCTTC.